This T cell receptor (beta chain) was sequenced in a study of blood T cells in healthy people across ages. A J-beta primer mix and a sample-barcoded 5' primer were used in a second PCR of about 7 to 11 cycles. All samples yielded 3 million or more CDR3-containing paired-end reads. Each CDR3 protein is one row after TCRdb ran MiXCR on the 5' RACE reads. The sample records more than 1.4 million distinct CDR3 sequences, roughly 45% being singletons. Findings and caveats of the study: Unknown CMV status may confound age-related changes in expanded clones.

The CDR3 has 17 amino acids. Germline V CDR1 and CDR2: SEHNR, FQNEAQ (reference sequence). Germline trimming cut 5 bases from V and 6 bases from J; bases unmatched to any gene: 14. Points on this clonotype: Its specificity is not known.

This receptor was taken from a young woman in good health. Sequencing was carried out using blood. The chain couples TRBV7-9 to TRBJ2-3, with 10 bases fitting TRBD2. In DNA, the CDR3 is TGTGCCAGCAGCCCGCTGGTATTAGCGGGGGGCGGGGATACGCAGTATTTT. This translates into CASSPLVLAGGGDTQYF.